The 24 T cell receptor beta chains below were found in one sample sequenced in a study of T cells in Graves' hyperthyroidism and ophthalmopathy. TCR beta CDR3 region amplification was performed from RNA transcripts. First-round RT-PCR of the TCR CDR3 relied on the HTBI primer set. TCRdb used MiXCR to reprocess the multiplex PCR reads, holding one entry per CDR3 protein. Among around 340,000 distinct CDR3 sequences listed, 16% were seen once. The sequenced sample consisted of blood. These receptor sequences come from a young man with Graves' hyperthyroidism.

This clonotype was picked up many times. V is TRBV5-8 and J is TRBJ2-3; 9 nucleotides align to TRBD2. Germline CDR1 SGHTS, CDR2 YDEGEE. The CDR3 sequence is 15 residues long. Losses at the gene ends were 1 base for V and 6 bases for J; bases not matched to a gene: 6. CDR3 sequence (DNA): TGTGCCAGCAGCTTGACTAGCGGGCCCTCCGATACGCAGTATTTT. Translation: CASSLTSGPSDTQYF.

The genes are TRBV19 and TRBJ1-3, with D hard to call. The CDR3 extends over 15 amino acids. With 4 bases removed from V and 0 bases from J, the gap between germline ends came to 10 bases. In germline, CDR1 is LNHDA, CDR2 SQIVND (reference sequence). The CDR3 sequence is CASSRSRSSGNTIYF. Here the CDR3 DNA reads TGTGCCAGTAGTAGGAGCAGGAGCTCTGGAAACACCATATATTTT. The whole variable domain, remainder taken from reference TRBV19 and TRBJ1-3, is DGGITQSPKYLFRKEGQNVTLSCEQNLNHDAMYWYRQDPGQGLRLIYYSQIVNDFQKGDIAEGYSVSREKKESFPLTVTSAQKNPTAFYLCASSRSRSSGNTIYFGEGSWLTVV.

V is TRBV7-2 and J is TRBJ2-4; TRBD2 might be the D (6 bases). With 0 bases removed from V and 9 bases from J, the gap between germline ends came to 6 bases. Per the germline V gene, CDR1 is SGHTA and CDR2 is FQGNSA. CDR3 length equals 12 residues. In DNA, the CDR3 is TGTGCCAGCAGCTTAGCGGAGGGCATTCAGTACTTC. Amino acids: CASSLAEGIQYF.

This clonotype was detected many times. The chain couples TRBV2 to TRBJ1-2; D unresolved. V was cut by 8 bases and J by 6 bases, with 13 bases left in between. The CDR3 spans 12 residues. The V gene's germline CDR1 is SNHLY and CDR2 FYNNEI. CDR3 residues: CASSSLANGYTF. The CDR3 nucleotides are TGTGCCAGCTCCAGCCTTGCGAATGGCTACACCTTC.

This clonotype was counted between two and nine times. Compared with germline, one end of the junction differs, possibly owing to a read error. The chain has TRBV2 and TRBJ2-3; 10 bases match TRBD1. Germline V gene data show CDR1 as SNHLY and CDR2 as FYNNEI. The CDR3 consists of 15 residues. The CDR3 DNA is TGTGCCAGCAGTGAGGGACAGGGGAGCACAGGTACGCAGTATTTT. As protein: CASSEGQGSTGTQYF.

This clonotype came up many times. The genes are TRBV12-3 or TRBV12-4 and TRBJ1-1, with unresolved D. The CDR3 extends over 12 amino acids. The V end was cut by 3 bases, the J end by 0 bases, with 2 bases between. The CDR3 loop reads CASSFMNTEAFF. DNA for the CDR3: TGTGCCAGCAGTTTCATGAACACTGAAGCTTTCTTT.

On this clonotype itself: An end of the junction differs from the germline gene, which may be a read error. V usage is TRBV20-1 and J usage is TRBJ1-5; TRBD1 matches 7 bases. There are 12 residues in the CDR3. From germline, CDR1 is DFQATT and CDR2 SNEGSKA (reference sequence). CDR3 bases: TGCAGTGTTAGACAGGGCCATCAGCCCCAGCATTTT. It codes for CSVRQGHQPQHF.

This clonotype turned up a few times. V usage is TRBV29-1 and J usage is TRBJ2-7; the D is unclear. The end of the DNA fits TRBJ2-1 better, so the J call may be wrong. CDR1 is SQVTM, CDR2 ANQGSEA, per germline. This CDR3 has 11 amino acids. CDR3 residues: CSVATVYEQFF. The DNA of the CDR3 is TGCAGCGTTGCTACGGTCTACGAGCAGTTCTTC.

V gene TRBV4-2 combines with J gene TRBJ2-5; TRBD2 matches at 9 bases. Trimming took 4 bases from V and 4 from J; bases not matched to a gene: 7. Germline V lookup: CDR1 LGHNA, CDR2 YNFKEQ. The CDR3 consists of 15 residues. CDR3: CASSPGTSRPETQYF. CDR3 bases: TGTGCCAGCAGCCCTGGGACTAGCAGGCCAGAGACCCAGTACTTC.

This clonotype was detected a few times. The gene calls are TRBV20-1 and TRBJ2-2; tentative D call: TRBD2 (6 bases). The ends were cut back, 3 bases at V and 6 bases at J, with 17 bases in the middle. Germline CDR1 reads DFQATT; CDR2 reads SNEGSKA (reference sequence). The length of the CDR3 is 15 residues. For the CDR3, the DNA is TGCAGTGCTAGTAATTACCTCGGGGGAGCCGGGGAGCTGTTTTTT. Its protein is CSASNYLGGAGELFF.

This sequence joins TRBV10-1 and TRBJ2-7, with D possibly matching TRBD2 (6 bases). Germline loops: CDR1 WNHNN, CDR2 SYGVQD (reference sequence). This CDR3 contains 16 residues. Trimming took 3 bases from V and 4 from J, leaving 19 bases between them. CDR3: CASSDRATAGGYEQYF. In DNA, the CDR3 is TGCGCCAGCAGTGACAGGGCTACGGCTGGGGGGTACGAGCAGTACTTC.

The chain joins TRBV6-5 to TRBJ2-7, with D tentatively TRBD2 (6 bases). CDR1 and CDR2 (germline): MNHEY, SVGAGI. The CDR3 covers 15 residues. The ends were cut back, 4 bases at V and 0 bases at J, with 13 bases in the middle. DNA of the CDR3: TGTGCCAGCAGTTTACGGGACTGGAGCTCCTACGAGCAGTACTTC. Residues: CASSLRDWSSYEQYF.

This chain uses TRBV3-1 with TRBJ2-4; a possible D gene is TRBD1 (6 bases). Germline assignment: CDR1 LGHDT and CDR2 YNNKEL (reference sequence). V shed 1 base and J shed 7 bases, with 11 bases lying between them. CDR3 length: 14 amino acids. CDR3 in amino acids: CASSQVSRGNIQYF. Written as DNA, the CDR3 is TGTGCCAGCAGCCAAGTATCCAGGGGTAACATTCAGTACTTC.

V and J are TRBV5-1 and TRBJ1-1; D may be TRBD1 (6 bases). CDR3 length: 15 residues. Germline lookup yields CDR1 SGHRS and CDR2 YFSETQ. Between the trimmed V and J ends, which lost 0 bases and 4 bases, there was a span of 13 bases. The DNA for the CDR3 is TGCGCCAGCAGCTTGGGACAGGTGGGAATCACTGAAGCTTTCTTT. Translating it yields CASSLGQVGITEAFF.

This clonotype was seen a few times. The chain joins TRBV2 to TRBJ2-2, with a tentative D call TRBD2 (6 bases). V lost 8 bases and J 4 bases, leaving 14 bases between the germline ends. There are 14 residues in the CDR3. Germline V gene lookup returns CDR1 SNHLY and CDR2 FYNNEI. The CDR3 DNA reads as TGTGCCAGCCGGAGGGGAGGAGTCACCGGGGAGCTGTTTTTT. This sequence encodes CASRRGGVTGELFF.

This clonotype was seen a few times. The chain links TRBV3-1 to TRBJ2-5; tentatively, D is TRBD1 or TRBD2 (5 bases each). The CDR3 has 15 residues. Germline V gene lookup returns CDR1 LGHDT and CDR2 YNNKEL (reference sequence). Deletions cut 7 bases from V and 3 bases from J, with 18 bases between. The CDR3 protein is CASTVTGRIEETQYF. The DNA for the CDR3 is TGTGCCAGCACAGTAACGGGGCGAATCGAAGAGACCCAGTACTTC.

This clonotype was seen many times. The J gene is TRBJ2-7, the V gene TRBV27, with 7 bases matching TRBD2. V shed 6 bases and J 0 bases; nucleotides not matched to a gene: 8. Germline V gene sequence: CDR1 MNHEY, CDR2 SMNVEV (reference sequence). This CDR3 region has 15 residues. CDR3 region: CASSYWGGSSYEQYF. The CDR3 DNA reads as TGTGCCAGCAGCTATTGGGGGGGGAGCTCCTACGAGCAGTACTTC.

The chain is built from TRBV20-1 and TRBJ2-3; 9 nucleotides line up with TRBD1. CDR1 is DFQATT and CDR2 is SNEGSKA in the germline V gene (reference sequence). V was clipped by 3 bases and J by 5 bases; unmatched bases: 9. The CDR3 covers 15 residues. This CDR3 reads CSARGWDRVEDTQYF. The DNA for the CDR3 is TGCAGTGCTAGGGGCTGGGACAGGGTAGAAGATACGCAGTATTTT.

This clonotype was observed at least ten times. This chain uses TRBV18 with TRBJ2-2; possible D gene TRBD2, 5 bases. The CDR3 contains 16 residues. The V end lost 0 bases, the J end lost 1 base, and 9 bases lay between the germline ends. Germline V lookup: CDR1 KGHSH, CDR2 LQKENI. CDR3: CASSPPLGENTGELFF. The DNA of the CDR3 is TGTGCCAGCTCACCACCGCTCGGGGAGAACACCGGGGAGCTGTTTTTT.

This clonotype was seen a few times. The chain carries TRBV12-3 or TRBV12-4 and TRBJ1-2; 9 nucleotides match TRBD1. This CDR3 region has 17 residues. V was pared by 6 bases and J by 5 bases, with 16 bases of the junction left unmatched. In nucleotides, the CDR3 is TGTGCCAGCAGGCCCCCCCTAGGGGGACAGGGACTTTATGGCTACACCTTC. It translates to CASRPPLGGQGLYGYTF.

This clonotype was seen more than once but under ten times. V is TRBV24-1 and J is TRBJ2-3; no clear D gene. Deletions cut 0 bases from V and 3 bases from J, with 12 bases between. Germline values: CDR1 KGHDR, CDR2 SFDVKD. This CDR3 is 16 amino acids long. CDR3 coding DNA: TGTGCCACCAGTGATTTGAAGTCCAGGATAACAGATACGCAGTATTTT. Residues: CATSDLKSRITDTQYF.

The V gene is TRBV5-1, the J gene TRBJ2-3, with 11 bases aligning to TRBD1. Germline CDR1 reads SGHRS; CDR2 reads YFSETQ. CDR3 length: 15 residues. The V segment lost 4 bases and the J segment 1 base; nucleotides outside the gene matches: 2. The CDR3 spells CASSTGQGGTDTQYF. In nucleotides, the CDR3 is TGCGCCAGCAGCACGGGACAGGGGGGCACAGATACGCAGTATTTT.

The gene calls are TRBV6-1 and TRBJ2-1, with 10 nucleotides matching TRBD2. CDR1 is MNHNS, CDR2 SASEGT, per germline. V was clipped by 8 bases and J by 7 bases; unmatched bases: 8. The CDR3 totals 14 residues. In DNA, the CDR3 is TGTGCCAGCCGTAGAGCGGGAGGGCCAAATGAGCAGTTCTTC. Amino acids: CASRRAGGPNEQFF.

The chain carries TRBV6-1 and TRBJ2-5; the D gene is possibly TRBD2 (6 bases). Trimming removed 4 bases at V and 5 bases at J, with 8 bases between. Germline V CDR1 and CDR2: MNHNS, SASEGT. The CDR3 runs to 12 residues. CDR3 in DNA: TGTGCCAGCAGTGGGGACTCGGAGACCCAGTACTTC. It translates to CASSGDSETQYF.